This TCR beta chain derives from a study of T cell responses to AZD1222 COVID-19 vaccine. Study-level results: The span of vaccine-associated CD4 TCRs extended across spike, with dominance at 160-218 and 743-854.

A remark on this clone: The antigen is not known.

Assay: immunoSEQ multiplex PCR; the TCRdb copy retains only in-frame clones and omits some. The table shows over 200,000 clones, with around 94% occurring only once. From germline, CDR1 is MNHEY and CDR2 SVGEGT. Germline trimming cut 10 bases from V and 12 bases from J; bases unmatched to any gene: 12. The CDR3 sequence is 13 residues long. This clonotype was obtained from an adult who received the MenACWY meningococcal vaccine as a control. This specimen consisted of peripheral blood, obtained 28 days after the second dose of the MenACWY control vaccine. J is TRBJ2-4 and V is TRBV6-2 or TRBV6-3, with 10 bases matching TRBD1. CDR3 protein: CAISLRDRGTQYF. CDR3 DNA sequence: TGTGCCATCAGCCTCCGGGACAGGGGAACTCAGTACTTC.